This section outlines one TCR beta chain sequence together with its context. Its antigen is not known. Germline V gene data show CDR1 as GTSNPN and CDR2 as SVGIG (reference sequence). V was cut by 4 bases and J by 0 bases, with 16 bases left in between. This CDR3 spans 16 amino acids. The data derive from a study of T cell responses to AZD1222 COVID-19 vaccine. Study outcomes and limitations: Close to half of spike-specific TCRs reportedly recognize unmutated variant regions. Mostly white British, mostly female donors; authors suggested clonal diversity may be underestimated. Baseline seropositivity characterized only a handful of AZD1222 recipients. Mapped onto spike, vaccine-associated CD4 TCRs spanned it and were dominant at 160-218 and 743-854.

Some clones are missing from TCRdb's copy, which holds only in-frame ones; the method was immunoSEQ multiplex PCR. The sample has fewer than 120,000 clones, around 90% seen once. The TCR sequence derives from an adult in good health. Specimen: peripheral blood, collected on day 0 of AZD1222 vaccination. The chain links TRBV30 to TRBJ1-5, with D tentatively TRBD1 (6 bases). The CDR3 sequence is CAWMGKGVSSNQPQHF. CDR3 DNA sequence: TGTGCCTGGATGGGAAAGGGGGTCTCTAGCAATCAGCCCCAGCATTTT.